This T cell receptor (beta chain) was sequenced in a study of T cell repertoires in cytomegalovirus infection. The J segment lost 3 bases and the V segment lost 5 bases, leaving 5 bases of the junction unmatched. This CDR3 spans 14 amino acids. The germline CDR1 and CDR2 sequences are SGHVS and FNYEAQ. Whole-study results and caveats: Identification of carriers of CMV plus the relevant HLA was achieved through cumulative public TCR beta family frequency.

TCRdb re-called the reads through MiXCR, storing one row per CDR3 protein. Altogether tens of thousands of distinct CDR3 sequences are present, about 21% being singletons, with the ten largest covering about 90%. As to this clonotype: Its specificity is unknown.

J is TRBJ2-7 and V is TRBV7-6; 9 nucleotides align to TRBD2. The origin of this receptor is a human donor in good health (CMV status not recorded). Some clones in this sample may be carry-over from other donors' samples. The specimen was CD8+ T cells from cultured PBMCs, collected from culture after CMV antigen stimulation. CDR3 amino acids: CASSQAGGSYEQYF. The CDR3, as DNA: TGTGCCAGCAGCCAAGCGGGAGGAAGCTACGAGCAGTACTTC. Supplemented by reference TRBV7-6 and TRBJ2-7, the full variable domain reads GAGVSQSPRYKVTKRGQDVALRCDPISGHVSLYWYRQALGQGPEFLTYFNYEAQQDKSGLPNDRFSAERPEGSISTLTIQRTEQRDSAMYRCASSQAGGSYEQYFGPGTRLTVT.